This T cell receptor (beta chain) was identified during a study of cytomegalovirus exposure and HLA in healthy donors. A note on this clone: The antigen remains undetermined.

Overall study findings and caveats: Most TCR sequences were uncommon, yet certain public TCRs appeared in many donors.

Generated by immunoSEQ multiplex PCR, the TCRdb table keeps only in-frame clones and is missing some. The sample shows about 130,000 clones, roughly nine tenths of them seen only once. The CDR3 is 16 amino acids. Germline V gene data show CDR1 as SNHLY and CDR2 as FYNNEI. The junction had 3 bases not matched to a gene; V was cut back by 3 bases and J by 1 base. Sequenced: PBMCs. The receptor's source is a woman younger than 35 in good health and CMV-seronegative. The rearrangement links TRBV2 to TRBJ2-2; 9 bases are shared with TRBD2. The DNA for the CDR3 is TGTGCCAGCAGTGAGTCAGCGGGAGGGAACACCGGGGAGCTGTTTTTT. Amino acid sequence: CASSESAGGNTGELFF.